The clone carrying this TCR beta chain came up once. Per the original data handling: The assay estimated nucleated cells by amplifying reference gene primers. TCRdb keeps only in-frame clones here, not all; method: immunoSEQ multiplex PCR. Clone size and V and J calls were adopted from that table, with D and trimming inferred from the DNA. The sample has some 200,000 clones, more than 75% seen once. This entry is derived from a study of blood T cell repertoires in COVID-19. The sequence derives from a man aged 45-60 years with acute or convalescent COVID-19. Material for sequencing was peripheral blood.

CDR3 sequence: CASRRVAVTNYGYTF. The CDR3 DNA sequence: TGTGCCAGCAGGAGGGTTGCCGTTACTAACTATGGCTACACCTTC. J is TRBJ1-2 and V is TRBV5-6; no reliable D call. Trimming took off 5 bases at V and 0 bases at J, with 14 bases between the two ends. The CDR3 is 15 residues long. From germline, CDR1 is SGHDT and CDR2 YYEEEE.